This T cell receptor beta chain emerged from a study of shared clonotypes between healthy human individuals. Study results and caveats: The study drew on few donors, limiting represented genetic and exposure-history diversity. A handful of donors had 4% to 5% of their naive CD4 clonotypes in common.

The V gene's germline CDR1 is SGHKS and CDR2 YYEKEE (reference sequence). The CDR3 runs 14 residues. With V trimmed by 6 bases and J by 9 bases, 10 bases remained unmatched. Data came from immunoSEQ multiplex PCR; TCRdb stores just in-frame clones and leaves some out. The sample has 950,000 to 1,100,000 clones; around 74% are singletons. This clone was seen a handful of times. Its specificity is unknown. The chain carries TRBV5-5 and TRBJ2-1, with 9 bases identical to TRBD2. This clonotype originated in a man aged 18 to 30 in good health. The specimen was memory CD4+ T cells sorted from blood. Subset of the sample: CD45RA-negative fraction. The CDR3 region is CASTPGLASSEQFF. Written as DNA, the CDR3 is TGTGCCAGCACCCCGGGACTAGCTAGTAGTGAGCAGTTCTTC.